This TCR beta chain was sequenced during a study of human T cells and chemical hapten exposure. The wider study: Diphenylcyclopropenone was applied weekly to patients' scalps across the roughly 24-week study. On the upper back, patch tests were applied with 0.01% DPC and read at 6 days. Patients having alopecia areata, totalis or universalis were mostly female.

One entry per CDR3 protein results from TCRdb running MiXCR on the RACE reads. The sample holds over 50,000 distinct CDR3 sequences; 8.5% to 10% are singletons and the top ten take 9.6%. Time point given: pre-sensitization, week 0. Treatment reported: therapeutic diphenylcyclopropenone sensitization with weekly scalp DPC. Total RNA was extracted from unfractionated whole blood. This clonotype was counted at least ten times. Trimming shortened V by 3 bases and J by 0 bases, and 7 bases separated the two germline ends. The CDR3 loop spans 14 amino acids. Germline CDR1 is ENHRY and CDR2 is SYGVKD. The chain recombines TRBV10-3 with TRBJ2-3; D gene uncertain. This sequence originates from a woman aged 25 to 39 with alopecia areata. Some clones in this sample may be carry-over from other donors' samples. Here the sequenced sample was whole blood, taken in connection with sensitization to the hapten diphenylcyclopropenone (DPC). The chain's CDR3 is CAISEGFSTDTQYF. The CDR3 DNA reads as TGTGCCATCAGTGAAGGGTTCAGCACAGATACGCAGTATTTT.